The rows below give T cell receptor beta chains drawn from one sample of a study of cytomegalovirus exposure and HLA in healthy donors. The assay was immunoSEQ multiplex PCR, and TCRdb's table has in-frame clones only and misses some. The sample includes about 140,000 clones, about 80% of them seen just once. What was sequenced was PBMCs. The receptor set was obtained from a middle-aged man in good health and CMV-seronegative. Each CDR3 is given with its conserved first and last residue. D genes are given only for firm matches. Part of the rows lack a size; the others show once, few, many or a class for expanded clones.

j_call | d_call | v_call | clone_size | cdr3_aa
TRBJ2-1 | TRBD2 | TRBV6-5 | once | CASSYDRTSGEKQFF
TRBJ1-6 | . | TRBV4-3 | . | CASSRDGGRESSPLHF
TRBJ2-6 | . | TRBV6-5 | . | CASSRRGGANVLTF
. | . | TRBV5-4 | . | CASSLDRSNYEQYF
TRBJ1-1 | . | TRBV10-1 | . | CASSEGTYTEAFF
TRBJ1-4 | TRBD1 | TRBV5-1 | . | CASSSDRGGEKLFF
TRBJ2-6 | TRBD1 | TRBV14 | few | CASSPTGAGANVLTF
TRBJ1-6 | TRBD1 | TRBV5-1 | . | CASRRLTGETSPLHF
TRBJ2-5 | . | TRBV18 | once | CASSPGGTGETQYF
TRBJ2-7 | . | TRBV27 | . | CASSRSGTSSYEQYF
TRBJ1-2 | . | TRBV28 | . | CASRWEGGVYGYTF
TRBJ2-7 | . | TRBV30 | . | CAWWGPPYSSYEQYF
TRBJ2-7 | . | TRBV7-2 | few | CASSRHKTGYEQYF
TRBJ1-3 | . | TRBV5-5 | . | CASSIGQSSGNTIYF
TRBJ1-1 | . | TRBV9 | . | CASSVLPEGLLDTEAFF
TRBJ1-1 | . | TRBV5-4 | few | CASSLQARNTEAFF
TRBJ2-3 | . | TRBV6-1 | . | CASSPITDTQYF
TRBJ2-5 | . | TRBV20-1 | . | CSAAQETQYF
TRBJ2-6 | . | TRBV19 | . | CASITGQISGANVLTF
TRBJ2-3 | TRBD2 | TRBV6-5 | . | CASRGLAGVTDTQYF
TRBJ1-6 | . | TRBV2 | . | CASKMGSSYNSPLHF
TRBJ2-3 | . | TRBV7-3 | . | CASSLYGRGTDTQYF
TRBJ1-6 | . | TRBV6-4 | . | CASSGSTNSPLHF
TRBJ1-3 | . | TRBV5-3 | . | CASSRGRSSGNTIYF
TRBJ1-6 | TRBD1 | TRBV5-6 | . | CASSPGTGRTPLHF
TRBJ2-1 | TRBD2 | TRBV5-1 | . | CASSLGGLAGGPVGNEQFF
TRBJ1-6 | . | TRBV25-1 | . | CASASGGVYNSPLHF
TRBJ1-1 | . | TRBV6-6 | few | CASHSGVTEAFF
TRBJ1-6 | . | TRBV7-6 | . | CASSLQQVNSPLHF
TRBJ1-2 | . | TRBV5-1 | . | CASSSEGVVNYGYTF
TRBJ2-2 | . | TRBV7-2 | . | CASSLTSVGELFF
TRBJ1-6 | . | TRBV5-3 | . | CARSLAPGQRIRPLHF
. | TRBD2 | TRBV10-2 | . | CASSETGGTAYEQYF
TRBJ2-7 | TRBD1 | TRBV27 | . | CASSLRQGPPYEQYF
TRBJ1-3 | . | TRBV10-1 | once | CASSGSDTNSGNTIYF